This entry lists 3 T cell receptor beta chains sequenced from one sample in a study of OX40 agonist ivuxolimab in advanced cancers. Only in-frame clones appear in the TCRdb table, and some are missing; sequencing was by immunoSEQ multiplex PCR. The table shows approximately 16,000 clones, with about 88% occurring only once. Sample: CD4+ or CD8+ T cells sorted from blood, taken in a trial of the OX40 agonist ivuxolimab. The receptors stem from an adult with an advanced solid tumor such as melanoma, head and neck, liver or kidney cancer.

The rearrangement joins TRBV11-1 to TRBJ2-2; no clear D gene. The germline gives CDR1 SGHAT, CDR2 FQDESV (reference sequence). The CDR3 has 15 amino acids. V gave up 5 bases and J gave up 5 bases, with 15 bases separating them. The CDR3 DNA follows: TGTGCCAGCAGCGATATCGACTGGCGAACCGGGGAGCTGTTTTTT. Amino acid sequence: CASSDIDWRTGELFF.

V gene TRBV7-2 combines with J gene TRBJ2-2; TRBD2 aligns across 8 bases. Per germline, CDR1 SGHTA and CDR2 FQGNSA. V was clipped by 5 bases and J by 4 bases; unmatched bases: 6. The length of the CDR3 is 15 residues. DNA of the CDR3: TGTGCCAGCAGCCAAGGACTAGCAGTCACCGGGGAGCTGTTTTTT. It codes for CASSQGLAVTGELFF.

The V gene is TRBV6-5, the J gene TRBJ1-1, with TRBD1 as a possible D gene (5 bases). CDR1 is MNHEY, CDR2 SVGAGI, per germline. Trimming stripped 4 bases from V and 4 bases from J, with 19 bases between. The CDR3 spans 16 residues. The CDR3 DNA reads as TGTGCCAGCAGTTCCACCCCGGGACGGGGGATCACTGAAGCTTTCTTT. Translating it yields CASSSTPGRGITEAFF.